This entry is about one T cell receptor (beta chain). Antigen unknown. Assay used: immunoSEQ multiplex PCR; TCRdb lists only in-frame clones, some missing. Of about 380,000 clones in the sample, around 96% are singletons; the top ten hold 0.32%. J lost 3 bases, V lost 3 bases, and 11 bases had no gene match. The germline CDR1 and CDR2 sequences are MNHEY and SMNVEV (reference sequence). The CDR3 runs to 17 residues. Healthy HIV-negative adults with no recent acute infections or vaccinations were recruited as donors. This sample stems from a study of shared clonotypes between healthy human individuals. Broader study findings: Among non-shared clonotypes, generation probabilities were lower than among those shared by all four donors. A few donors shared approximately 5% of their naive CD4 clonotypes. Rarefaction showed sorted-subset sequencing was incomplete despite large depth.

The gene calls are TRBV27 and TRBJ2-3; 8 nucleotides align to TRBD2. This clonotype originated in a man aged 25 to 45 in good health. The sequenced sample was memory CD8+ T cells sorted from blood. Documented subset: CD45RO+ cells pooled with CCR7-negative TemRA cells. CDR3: CASSFFPSGLETDTQYF. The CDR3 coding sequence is TGTGCCAGCAGTTTTTTCCCCTCGGGACTAGAGACAGATACGCAGTATTTT.